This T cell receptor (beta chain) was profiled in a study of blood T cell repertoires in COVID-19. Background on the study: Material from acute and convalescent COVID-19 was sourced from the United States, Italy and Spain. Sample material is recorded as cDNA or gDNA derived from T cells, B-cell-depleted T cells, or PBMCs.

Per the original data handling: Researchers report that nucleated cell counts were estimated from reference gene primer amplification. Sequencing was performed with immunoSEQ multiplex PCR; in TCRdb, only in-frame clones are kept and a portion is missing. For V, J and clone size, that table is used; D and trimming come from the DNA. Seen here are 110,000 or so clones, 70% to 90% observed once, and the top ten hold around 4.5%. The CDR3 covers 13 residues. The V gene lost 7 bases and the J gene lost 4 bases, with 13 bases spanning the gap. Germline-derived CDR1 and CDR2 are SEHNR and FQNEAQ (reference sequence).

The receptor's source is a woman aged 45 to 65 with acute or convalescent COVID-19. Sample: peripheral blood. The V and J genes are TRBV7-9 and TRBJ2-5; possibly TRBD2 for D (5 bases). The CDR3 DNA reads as TGTGCCAGCATGTGGGGAGCCGTAGAGACCCAGTACTTC. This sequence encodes CASMWGAVETQYF.